The subject of this entry is one T cell receptor (beta chain). Its antigen is unidentified. DNA at 200 ng, around 30,000 T cell genomes, went into sorted-subset replicate PCRs. Profiled with immunoSEQ multiplex PCR; TCRdb holds only in-frame clones, not every one. This repertoire shows roughly 1,100,000 clones, around 74% found once; its top ten account for less than 1.5%. The data belong to a study of shared clonotypes between healthy human individuals. Each donor was a Caucasian adult residing in Nashville, Tennessee. General observations from the study: Generation probability values for non-shared clonotypes were lower than those for clonotypes shared by all four donors. Apart from blood, nothing was sampled; tissue repertoires likely differ.

Germline assignment: CDR1 GTSNPN and CDR2 SVGIG (reference sequence). The length of the CDR3 is 13 residues. J gave up 2 bases and V 5 bases, and 5 bases lay outside the gene matches. This chain joins TRBV30 and TRBJ1-2, with 7 bases matching TRBD1. The sequence was collected from a man aged 18-30 years in good health. The sample comprised memory CD4+ T cells sorted from blood. Noted subset: CD45RA-negative fraction. CDR3 coding DNA: TGTGCCTGGGACAGGGAACAAAACTATGGCTACACCTTC. It yields the protein CAWDREQNYGYTF.